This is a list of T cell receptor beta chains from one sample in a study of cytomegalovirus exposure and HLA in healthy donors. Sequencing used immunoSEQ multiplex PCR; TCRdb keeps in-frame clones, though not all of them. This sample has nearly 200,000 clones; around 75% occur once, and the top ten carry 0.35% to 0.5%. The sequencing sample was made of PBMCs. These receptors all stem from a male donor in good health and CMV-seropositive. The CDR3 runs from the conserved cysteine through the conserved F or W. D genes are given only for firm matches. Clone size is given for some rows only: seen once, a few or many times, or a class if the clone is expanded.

cdr3_nt: TGTGCCAGCAGTTTCCAGGGTGGAAACACCATATATTTT
cdr3_aa: CASSFQGGNTIYF
clone_size: .
d_call: .
v_call: TRBV27
j_call: TRBJ1-3

cdr3_nt: TGTGCCAGAAGCTACGGGACAGCCATAGGAAACACCATATATTTT
cdr3_aa: CARSYGTAIGNTIYF
clone_size: .
d_call: TRBD1
v_call: TRBV5-3
j_call: TRBJ1-3

cdr3_nt: TGTGCCAGCAGCTCGACAGGGAGTCTATACACCGGGGAGCTGTTTTTT
cdr3_aa: CASSSTGSLYTGELFF
clone_size: few
d_call: TRBD1
v_call: TRBV7-9
j_call: TRBJ2-2

cdr3_nt: TGTGCCAGCAGCTTATCGGGGAAACATGAAAAACTGTTTTTT
cdr3_aa: CASSLSGKHEKLFF
clone_size: .
d_call: .
v_call: TRBV7-2
j_call: TRBJ1-4

cdr3_nt: TGTGCCAGCAGCGTAGGAGGTAGTGGAGGGGCGAGCATTCAGTACTTC
cdr3_aa: CASSVGGSGGASIQYF
clone_size: .
d_call: .
v_call: TRBV9
j_call: TRBJ2-4

cdr3_nt: TGTGCCTGGAGACCTGCCGGGGGTCAGCTTTCACCCCTCCACTTT
cdr3_aa: CAWRPAGGQLSPLHF
clone_size: .
d_call: .
v_call: TRBV30
j_call: TRBJ1-6

cdr3_nt: TGTGCCAGCATGGCTGTTAATAGCAATCAGCCCCAGCATTTT
cdr3_aa: CASMAVNSNQPQHF
clone_size: few
d_call: .
v_call: TRBV27
j_call: TRBJ1-5

cdr3_nt: TGTGCCAGCCAGGACAGGGGAAACACAGATACGCAGTATTTT
cdr3_aa: CASQDRGNTDTQYF
clone_size: .
d_call: TRBD1
v_call: TRBV2
j_call: TRBJ2-3

cdr3_nt: TGTGCCAGCAGCCTGGTATCGGGTTTTTCCTACAATGAGCAGTTCTTC
cdr3_aa: CASSLVSGFSYNEQFF
clone_size: once
d_call: .
v_call: TRBV7-9
j_call: TRBJ2-1

cdr3_nt: TGTGCCAGCAGATCGTCCGCTGGGGCCAACGTCCTGACTTTC
cdr3_aa: CASRSSAGANVLTF
clone_size: once
d_call: .
v_call: TRBV7-2
j_call: TRBJ2-6

cdr3_nt: TGTGCCAGCAGCTCGCGAGGGGGCACTGAAGCTTTCTTT
cdr3_aa: CASSSRGGTEAFF
clone_size: .
d_call: .
v_call: TRBV7-6
j_call: TRBJ1-1

cdr3_nt: TGTGCCAGCAGTCCGGACACGTACAATGAGCAGTTCTTC
cdr3_aa: CASSPDTYNEQFF
clone_size: .
d_call: .
v_call: TRBV7-3
j_call: TRBJ2-1

cdr3_nt: TGTGCCAGCAGCCCCACAGGGGGCAATCAGCCCCAGCATTTT
cdr3_aa: CASSPTGGNQPQHF
clone_size: .
d_call: TRBD1
v_call: TRBV2
j_call: TRBJ1-5

cdr3_nt: TGTGCCAGCAGCAGGACTGGTGTGGGAGAGCCCCAGCATTTT
cdr3_aa: CASSRTGVGEPQHF
clone_size: .
d_call: .
v_call: TRBV2
j_call: TRBJ1-5

cdr3_nt: TGTGCCAGCAGTTTAGTCTCTGGGGGCATCGCCTACGAGCAGTACTTC
cdr3_aa: CASSLVSGGIAYEQYF
clone_size: .
d_call: .
v_call: TRBV27
j_call: TRBJ2-7

cdr3_nt: TGTGCCAGCAGGGCCCGGACAGGGGGGAGCTACGAGCAGTACTTC
cdr3_aa: CASRARTGGSYEQYF
clone_size: .
d_call: TRBD1
v_call: TRBV6-1
j_call: TRBJ2-7

cdr3_nt: TGTGCCAGCAGCTTAGGGTCTGCGGGGGGACACCCTAGCACAGATACGCAGTATTTT
cdr3_aa: CASSLGSAGGHPSTDTQYF
clone_size: .
d_call: TRBD2
v_call: TRBV7-8
j_call: TRBJ2-3

cdr3_nt: TGTGCCAGCAGGAAACAGAGCTCTGGAAACACCATATATTTT
cdr3_aa: CASRKQSSGNTIYF
clone_size: once
d_call: .
v_call: TRBV6-6
j_call: TRBJ1-3

cdr3_nt: TGTGCCAGCAACAACCAGGGGACTAATGAAAAACTGTTTTTT
cdr3_aa: CASNNQGTNEKLFF
clone_size: .
d_call: .
v_call: TRBV7-2
j_call: TRBJ1-4

cdr3_nt: TGTGCCAGCTCACCGTACCGGGACAGGGGGAGTGATTTCTTT
cdr3_aa: CASSPYRDRGSDFF
clone_size: .
d_call: TRBD1
v_call: TRBV18
j_call: TRBJ1-1

cdr3_nt: TGTGCCATCAGTGAGTCTAAGTTGAGTCCCGGGGGGCTGGGGCGCACAGATACGCAGTATTTT
cdr3_aa: CAISESKLSPGGLGRTDTQYF
clone_size: .
d_call: .
v_call: TRBV10-3
j_call: TRBJ2-3

cdr3_nt: TGTGCCAGTAGCATCAAGGCTACAGGGGAGAAATTTAACTATGGCTACACCTTC
cdr3_aa: CASSIKATGEKFNYGYTF
clone_size: few
d_call: TRBD1
v_call: TRBV19
j_call: TRBJ1-2

cdr3_nt: TGTGCCAGTAGTATTGGCTTCCGCTCCTACAATGAGCAGTTCTTC
cdr3_aa: CASSIGFRSYNEQFF
clone_size: .
d_call: .
v_call: TRBV19
j_call: TRBJ2-1